These 7 T cell receptor beta chains share one sample of origin, sequenced in a study of memory CD4+ T cells and cytomegalovirus serostatus. The repertoire was sequenced with immunoSEQ multiplex PCR; TCRdb's copy has only in-frame clones and lacks some. The sample lists over 65,000 clones; around 80% were seen once. The sort gate was single viable CD3+CD4+CD8-CD45RO+ cells for memory CD4+ T cells. Source material: memory CD4+ T cells from blood. These receptors were collected from an adult in good health and CMV-seropositive.

V and J are TRBV5-1 and TRBJ2-2, with TRBD1 matching 12 bases. CDR1 is SGHRS, CDR2 YFSETQ, per germline. V was pared by 5 bases and J by 6 bases, with 5 bases of the junction left unmatched. This CDR3 has 15 residues. In DNA, the CDR3 is TGCGCCAGCAGGGGGACAGGGGGCTTGGCCGGGGAGCTGTTTTTT. This translates into CASRGTGGLAGELFF.

The chain couples TRBV11-2 to TRBJ1-6, with a possible D match to TRBD1 (5 bases). The V gene lost 5 bases and the J gene lost 14 bases, with 25 bases spanning the gap. CDR1 SGHAT and CDR2 FQNNGV come from the germline V gene. The CDR3 sequence is 16 residues long. In DNA, the CDR3 is TGTGCCAGCAGCGCCTATCGGGACGCCAGGAATATAGCCCTCCACTTT. Its protein is CASSAYRDARNIALHF.

In its sample, this clone was seen once. V usage is TRBV30 and J usage is TRBJ2-2; TRBD2 agrees at 8 bases. Per the germline V gene, CDR1 is GTSNPN and CDR2 is SVGIG (reference sequence). Unmatched junction bases numbered 8, after V lost 3 bases and J lost 8 bases. The length of the CDR3 is 14 residues. The CDR3 nucleotides read TGTGCCTGGAGCCCGGGACTAGGAGATGGGGAGCTGTTTTTT. This gives the protein CAWSPGLGDGELFF.

CDR3 coding DNA: TGTGCCTGGAGGACTAGCGGGAGTAAAGATACGCAGTATTTT. Translated: CAWRTSGSKDTQYF. V is TRBV30 and J is TRBJ2-3; TRBD2 agrees at 12 bases. The CDR3 spans 14 residues. Trimming cost V 3 bases and J 5 bases; bases outside gene matches: 3. Germline V gene sequence: CDR1 GTSNPN, CDR2 SVGIG (reference sequence).

This sequence joins TRBV2 and TRBJ1-4; 8 bases align to TRBD1. CDR3 size: 16 residues. The germline gives CDR1 SNHLY, CDR2 FYNNEI. V dropped 6 bases and J dropped 0; count of bases not matched to a gene: 6. The DNA for the CDR3 is TGTGCCAGCAGGAAGGACAGGGTCGCAACTAATGAAAAACTGTTTTTT. It is translated as CASRKDRVATNEKLFF.

The sample holds a few counts of this clone. CDR3 in DNA: TGTGCCAGCAGTTACGGCCTGGCAGGTTCTTCACCCCTCCACTTT. It is translated as CASSYGLAGSSPLHF. The chain couples TRBV6-5 to TRBJ1-6; D ambiguous. There are 15 residues in the CDR3. CDR1 is MNHEY and CDR2 is SVGAGI in the germline V gene. V shed 2 bases and J shed 9 bases, with 14 bases lying between them.

J is TRBJ1-1 and V is TRBV6-5; 8 nucleotides line up with TRBD1. Germline loops: CDR1 MNHEY, CDR2 SVGAGI. This CDR3 spans 15 amino acids. Germline trimming cut 4 bases from V and 1 base from J; bases unmatched to any gene: 5. CDR3 loop: CASSWGGQANTEAFF. CDR3 coding DNA: TGTGCCAGCAGTTGGGGGGGACAGGCGAACACTGAAGCTTTCTTT.